This TCR beta chain was observed in a study of molecular identifiers for immune sequencing clone quantification. General study results and limits: Whereas clones above 20 RNA copies held under 1% of naive-cell molecules, they held over 97% of effector molecules.

V dropped 2 bases and J dropped 5; count of bases not matched to a gene: 7. The germline CDR1 and CDR2 sequences are SGHVS and FNYEAQ. The CDR3 loop spans 17 amino acids. This clonotype was counted many times. Its antigen remains unknown. Both previously described methods and listed TCR primers were employed to make bulk TCR libraries. Via MiXCR, TCRdb re-called the PCR reads, giving one row per CDR3 protein. The repertoire has about 640,000 distinct CDR3 sequences, just under 20% of them found once; the top ten carry 0.7% to 1%. Input material: naive CD8+ T cells from blood, with Jurkat cell RNA spiked in. Sample subset: FACS-sorted CD8+CD4-CCR7+CD45RA+ naive T cells. This TCR was sampled from a human donor in good health. Some libraries in this study had Jurkat cell RNA spiked in. The V call is TRBV7-6, the J call TRBJ1-3, with 12 bases identical to TRBD1. The DNA for the CDR3 is TGTGCCAGCAGCTTATCGAGGGGGACAGGGGGCCGAAACACCATATATTTT. Protein product: CASSLSRGTGGRNTIYF.